A single sample gave rise to the 10 T cell receptor beta chains below, sequenced in a study of cytomegalovirus exposure and HLA in healthy donors. PCR was performed using 60 Vbeta and 13 Jbeta primers. Data came from immunoSEQ multiplex PCR; TCRdb stores just in-frame clones and leaves some out. The sample includes about 190,000 clones, around 84% of them seen just once. Material: PBMCs. These receptors all come from a woman between 50 and 59 years old in good health and CMV-seropositive.

The chain is built from TRBV6-6 and TRBJ2-1; 8 bases agree with TRBD2. V shed 5 bases, J shed 4 bases, and the junction held 7 bases outside the gene matches. The germline V gene has CDR1 MNHNY and CDR2 SVGAGI (reference sequence). This CDR3 spans 15 amino acids. The CDR3 region has the DNA TGTGCCAGCAGTGACGGGGGGGCCGGATACAATGAGCAGTTCTTC. Protein: CASSDGGAGYNEQFF.

In this sample, this clone turned up once. The genes are TRBV18 and TRBJ1-1; 9 nucleotides align to TRBD1. CDR3 length: 15 residues. Germline-derived CDR1 and CDR2 are KGHSH and LQKENI. V was pared by 9 bases and J by 5 bases, with 13 bases of the junction left unmatched. The CDR3 DNA reads TGTGCCAGTTCAAGCACAGGGGGCTCGAGGACTGAAGCTTTCTTT. Translated: CASSSTGGSRTEAFF.

The chain uses TRBV29-1 and TRBJ1-2; tentatively, D is TRBD1 (6 bases). The CDR3 has 11 residues. Germline assignment: CDR1 SQVTM and CDR2 ANQGSEA. The ends were cut back, 5 bases at V and 7 bases at J, with 11 bases in the middle. CDR3 DNA: TGCAGCGTTTACAGGGCGGGTGGCTACACCTTC. Translating gives CSVYRAGGYTF.

This clone was found once. J is TRBJ2-3 and V is TRBV11-2; 10 nucleotides agree with TRBD2. Germline V CDR1 and CDR2: SGHAT, FQNNGV. The CDR3 has 13 residues. The ends lost 8 bases at V and 6 bases at J; junction bases unmatched: 5. CDR3 sequence: CASGGTSVDTQYF. CDR3 bases: TGTGCCAGCGGGGGGACTAGCGTTGATACGCAGTATTTT.

This clone has just a few counts. The chain combines TRBV5-1 with TRBJ2-3; D perhaps matches TRBD2 (6 bases). Germline CDR1 SGHRS, CDR2 YFSETQ. CDR3 size: 15 residues. Deletions cut 0 bases from V and 4 bases from J, with 12 bases between. CDR3: CASSLDATSADTQYF. The CDR3, as DNA: TGCGCCAGCAGCTTGGACGCGACTAGTGCAGATACGCAGTATTTT.

J is TRBJ2-1 and V is TRBV5-6, with D hard to call. Germline V CDR1 and CDR2: SGHDT, YYEEEE. The CDR3 is made up of 13 amino acids. V lost 0 bases and J 3 bases, leaving 4 bases between the germline ends. CDR3 protein: CASSLASYNEQFF. The CDR3 bases are TGTGCCAGCAGCTTGGCCAGCTACAATGAGCAGTTCTTC.

This clone was picked up one time. The chain carries TRBV13 and TRBJ1-1, with TRBD1 identical over 8 bases. The junction had 5 bases not matched to a gene; V was cut back by 5 bases and J by 0 bases. Germline V gene data show CDR1 as PRHDT and CDR2 as FYEKMQ (reference sequence). The CDR3 runs to 15 residues. The chain's CDR3 is CASSNIQGVNTEAFF. The CDR3 DNA follows: TGTGCCAGCAGCAATATACAGGGGGTGAACACTGAAGCTTTCTTT.

This rearrangement joins TRBV7-3 to TRBJ2-2; D uncertain. Deletions cut 2 bases from V and 6 bases from J, with 13 bases between. Germline assignment: CDR1 SGHTA and CDR2 FQGTGA. This CDR3 is built from 15 residues. The CDR3 here is CASSLGPTPPGELFF. CDR3 nucleotides: TGTGCCAGCAGCTTAGGTCCGACACCGCCCGGGGAGCTGTTTTTT.

This chain joins TRBV7-3 and TRBJ1-6; D call uncertain. Trimming removed 2 bases from V and 7 bases from J, with 9 bases in between. CDR1 and CDR2 (germline): SGHTA, FQGTGA. The CDR3 contains 14 residues. The CDR3 bases are TGTGCCAGCAGCTTACTCGGTTCGAATTCACCCCTCCACTTT. Its translation is CASSLLGSNSPLHF.

This clone was seen a few times. The chain couples TRBV7-9 to TRBJ2-1, with no clear D. Looked up from germline, CDR1 is SEHNR and CDR2 is FQNEAQ (reference sequence). Trimming removed 4 bases from V and 4 bases from J, with 14 bases in between. The CDR3 length is 15 residues. In DNA form, the CDR3 reads TGTGCCAGCAGCTCCCCTACAGACCGGTACAATGAGCAGTTCTTC. The encoded protein is CASSSPTDRYNEQFF.